The source of this TCR beta chain is a study of T cells in women clearing cervical HPV infection. Points on this clone: Antigen specificity is unknown. The read comes to an end 3 residues before the CDR3 does, leaving the germline J gene to fill in the end.

The J segment lost 6 bases and the V segment lost 4 bases, leaving 5 bases of the junction unmatched. Germline lookup yields CDR1 SGHNT and CDR2 YYREEE (reference sequence). The CDR3 runs 14 residues. General study points: Associations may precede or follow infection; HPV-specific or memory T cells were not isolated.

Measured with immunoSEQ multiplex PCR; TCRdb has only the in-frame clones, and not every one. This repertoire includes over 45,000 clones. This TCR was recovered from a woman aged 18 to 75 with a cervical HPV16 infection that either progressed to CIN3+ or cleared (not recorded which). This sequence joins TRBV5-4 and TRBJ2-4; 9 bases line up with TRBD1. Sequenced: blood buffy coat. Partial CDR3 DNA: TGTGCCAGCAGCCGGGACAGGGTGAGAAACATT. Protein sequence: CASSRDRVRNI. The whole CDR3 protein is CASSRDRVRNIQYF.